The clone carrying this T cell receptor (beta chain) was picked up a small number of times. Antigen specificity is unknown. The entry originates in a study of T cells after yellow fever vaccination. Whole-study findings and limits: Primary-vaccination clones mostly resurfaced post-booster (under 98% CD4, more than 80% CD8).

The CDR3 is made up of 15 amino acids. Trimming removed 4 bases from V and 4 bases from J; junction bases left unmatched: 9. Germline V gives CDR1 SGHRS, CDR2 YFSETQ. TCRdb re-called the 5' RACE reads through MiXCR, storing one row per CDR3 protein. Of around 230,000 distinct CDR3 sequences in the sample, around 6.7% are singletons; the top ten hold around 1%. V usage is TRBV5-1 and J usage is TRBJ2-5, with 8 positions matching TRBD2. Sequenced here: CD4+ T cells sorted from PBMCs, sampled on the day of the yellow fever booster vaccination. This receptor was taken from a young man who received the YFV17D yellow fever vaccine. CDR3 loop: CASSIGAAGGETQYF. CDR3 DNA: TGCGCCAGCAGCATCGGGGCTGCGGGGGGAGAGACCCAGTACTTC. Drawing the rest from reference TRBV5-1 and TRBJ2-5, the complete variable domain is KAGVTQTPRYLIKTRGQQVTLSCSPISGHRSVSWYQQTPGQGLQFLFEYFSETQRNKGNFPGRFSGRQFSNSRSEMNVSTLELGDSALYLCASSIGAAGGETQYFGPGTRLLVL.